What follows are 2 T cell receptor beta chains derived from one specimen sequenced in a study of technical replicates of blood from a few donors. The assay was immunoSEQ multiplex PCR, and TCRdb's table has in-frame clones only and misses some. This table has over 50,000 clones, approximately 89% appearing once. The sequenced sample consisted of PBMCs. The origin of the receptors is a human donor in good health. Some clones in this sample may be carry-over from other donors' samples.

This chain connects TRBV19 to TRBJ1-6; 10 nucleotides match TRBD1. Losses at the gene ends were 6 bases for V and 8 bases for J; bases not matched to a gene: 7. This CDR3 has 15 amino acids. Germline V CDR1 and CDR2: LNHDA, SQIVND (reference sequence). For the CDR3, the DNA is TGTGCCAGTAGACTGGACAGGGGGTTGTATTCACCCCTCCACTTT. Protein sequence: CASRLDRGLYSPLHF.

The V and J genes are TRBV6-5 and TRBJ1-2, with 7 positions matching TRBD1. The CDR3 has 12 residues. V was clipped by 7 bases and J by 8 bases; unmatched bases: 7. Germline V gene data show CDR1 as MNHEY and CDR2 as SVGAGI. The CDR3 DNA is TGTGCCAGCATTGACAGGGCAGGCGGCTACACCTTC. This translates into CASIDRAGGYTF.